The 30 T cell receptor beta chains below all came from one sample that was sequenced in a study of T cells expressing NK-cell markers. TCRdb re-called the 5' RACE reads and shows each CDR3 protein once, DNA omitted. The listing records around 550,000 distinct CDR3 sequences. Specimen: blood T cells: a sorted CD56 or NKG2C T cell subset, CD4+ or CD8+ T cells, or bulk PBMC T cells (not recorded which). The receptor set was obtained from a man in his late teens or twenties in good health.

The gene calls are TRBV6-2 or TRBV6-3 and TRBJ1-5; no DNA is available, so the TRBD1 call from TCRdb remains unchecked. This CDR3 spans 16 amino acids. Germline lookup yields CDR1 MNHEY and CDR2 SVGEGT. The CDR3 sequence: CASSPRTGGINQPQHF.

V is TRBV5-1 and J is TRBJ2-1; the TCRdb call, TRBD1, lacks DNA for checking. The CDR3 length is 16 residues. The V gene's germline CDR1 is SGHRS and CDR2 YFSETQ. This CDR3 reads CASSSLGQDPWNEQFF.

The chain links TRBV14 to TRBJ2-1; TCRdb indicates TRBD2, and absent DNA this call remains unverified. Germline lookup yields CDR1 SGHDN and CDR2 FVKESK. This CDR3 has 16 amino acids. The CDR3 sequence: CASSPGLAVGGNEQFF.

The J gene is TRBJ2-5, the V gene TRBV3-1; the TRBD2 assignment by TCRdb is unverifiable without DNA. Germline-derived CDR1 and CDR2 are LGHDT and YNNKEL (reference sequence). This CDR3 contains 15 residues. Here the CDR3 reads CASSQGTGDLETQYF.

This sequence joins TRBV18 and TRBJ2-1. The CDR3 runs 13 residues. Germline lookup yields CDR1 KGHSH and CDR2 LQKENI. CDR3 region: CASSPLQVGEQFF.

The rearrangement joins TRBV12-3 or TRBV12-4 to TRBJ2-5; absent DNA, TCRdb's TRBD2 call cannot be checked. The CDR3 is 14 residues long. CDR3 sequence: CASSVGLGKETQYF.

The gene calls are TRBV12-3 or TRBV12-4 and TRBJ2-1; TCRdb names TRBD1, which stays unverified in the absence of DNA. The CDR3 is made up of 17 amino acids. The CDR3: CASGRILGGDSYNEQFF.

The CDR3 region is CASSIGQGVTDTQYF. The rearrangement links TRBV5-5 to TRBJ2-3; TCRdb proposes TRBD2, but this gene call is untestable without DNA. From germline, CDR1 is SGHKS and CDR2 YYEKEE (reference sequence). This CDR3 is built from 15 residues. The whole variable domain, remainder taken from reference TRBV5-5 and TRBJ2-3, is DAGVTQSPTHLIKTRGQQVTLRCSPISGHKSVSWYQQVLGQGPQFIFQYYEKEERGRGNFPDRFSARQFPNYSSELNVNALLLGDSALYLCASSIGQGVTDTQYFGPGTRLTVL.

V is TRBV12-3 or TRBV12-4 and J is TRBJ1-1. CDR3 length: 14 amino acids. This CDR3 reads CASRPARKNTEAFF.

The chain recombines TRBV29-1 with TRBJ2-5; TCRdb calls TRBD2, which cannot be checked without DNA. CDR1 and CDR2 from the germline V gene are SQVTM and ANQGSEA. The CDR3 sequence is 12 residues long. This CDR3 reads CSGGEGPGTQYF. The variable domain in full, completed from reference TRBV29-1 and TRBJ2-5, reads SAVISQKPSRDICQRGTSLTIQCQVDSQVTMMFWYRQQPGQSLTLIATANQGSEATYESGFVIDKFPISRPNLTFSTLTVSNMSPEDSSIYLCSGGEGPGTQYFGPGTRLLVL.

The rearrangement joins TRBV12-3 or TRBV12-4 to TRBJ1-1. This CDR3 spans 15 amino acids. The CDR3 loop reads CASSFNTASSTEAFF.

The chain couples TRBV15 to TRBJ2-2; TCRdb designates TRBD1, a call that cannot be tested without DNA. CDR1 LNHNV and CDR2 YYDKDF come from the germline V gene (reference sequence). The CDR3 length is 16 residues. CDR3 loop: CATSSPGGTNTGELFF.

CDR3 region: CASSPWTETDGYTF. The rearrangement links TRBV3-1 to TRBJ1-2. Germline CDR1 LGHDT, CDR2 YNNKEL (reference sequence). CDR3 length equals 14 residues.

The chain is built from TRBV12-3 or TRBV12-4 and TRBJ2-3. The CDR3 consists of 14 residues. CDR3: CASSFRIFTDTQYF.

The gene calls are TRBV7-7 and TRBJ2-1; TCRdb proposes TRBD1, but this gene call is untestable without DNA. This CDR3 contains 17 residues. From germline, CDR1 is SSHAT and CDR2 FNYEAQ (reference sequence). The CDR3 spells CASSLTLPGQGAGEQFF. The full variable domain, rest sourced from reference TRBV7-7 and TRBJ2-1, is GAGVSQSPRYKVTKRGQDVTLRCDPISSHATLYWYQQALGQGPEFLTYFNYEAQPDKSGLPSDRFSAERPEGSISTLTIQRTEQRDSAMYRCASSLTLPGQGAGEQFFGPGTRLTVL.

The chain is built from TRBV5-1 and TRBJ2-2; with no DNA, the TCRdb D assignment of TRBD1 cannot be verified. This CDR3 region has 17 residues. Germline V gene data show CDR1 as SGHRS and CDR2 as YFSETQ. The CDR3 sequence is CASSFDSQRANTGELFF.

The CDR3 sequence: CASSRLQAGAMETQYF. The chain recombines TRBV14 with TRBJ2-5; TCRdb proposes TRBD2, but this gene call is untestable without DNA. The CDR3 has 16 residues. Germline CDR1 is SGHDN and CDR2 is FVKESK.

The chain has TRBV28 and TRBJ2-7; the D call of TRBD1 rests on TCRdb alone, since no DNA is present to check it. The V gene's germline CDR1 is MDHEN and CDR2 SYDVKM. CDR3 length: 13 amino acids. The CDR3 spells CASSFTGTYEQYF.

The rearrangement uses TRBV7-2 and TRBJ1-2; TCRdb picks TRBD1, but there is no DNA to check that call. There are 14 residues in the CDR3. CDR1 and CDR2 (germline): SGHTA, FQGNSA. The CDR3 sequence is CASSLETGGRGYTF.

This chain links TRBV3-1 with TRBJ2-7; TCRdb indicates TRBD1, and absent DNA this call remains unverified. The CDR3 has 16 residues. Germline CDR1 reads LGHDT; CDR2 reads YNNKEL (reference sequence). The CDR3 sequence is CASSHQTQGTDHEQYF.

The rearrangement links TRBV5-6 to TRBJ2-6. The CDR3 covers 16 residues. Germline V gene sequence: CDR1 SGHDT, CDR2 YYEEEE. CDR3 region: CASSPRPGSGANVLTF.

This sequence joins TRBV4-1 and TRBJ2-3; as DNA is missing, the TRBD2 call by TCRdb cannot be tested. CDR3 length equals 17 residues. The germline V gene has CDR1 MGHRA and CDR2 YSYEKL. CDR3 amino acids: CASSQDLLAGARDTQYF.

The chain has TRBV24-1 and TRBJ2-3; the TRBD1 assignment by TCRdb is unverifiable without DNA. The germline V gene has CDR1 KGHDR and CDR2 SFDVKD. The CDR3 totals 16 residues. The CDR3 spells CATSEYGTGSTDTQYF.

The CDR3 reads CASSSARNTIYF. The chain recombines TRBV11-2 with TRBJ1-3. Germline lookup yields CDR1 SGHAT and CDR2 FQNNGV. This CDR3 region has 12 residues.

This chain joins TRBV20-1 and TRBJ2-1; checking the TCRdb D call of TRBD2 is not possible without DNA. CDR3 length equals 18 residues. Germline CDR1 reads DFQATT; CDR2 reads SNEGSKA (reference sequence). CDR3 loop: CSASGAGWVYERETEQFF.

V gene TRBV6-6 combines with J gene TRBJ2-7; the TRBD1 assignment by TCRdb is unverifiable without DNA. This CDR3 is 12 amino acids long. CDR1 is MNHNY, CDR2 SVGAGI, per germline (reference sequence). The CDR3: CASSPYRDEQYF.

The V call is TRBV5-5, the J call TRBJ2-2; absent DNA, TCRdb's TRBD2 call cannot be checked. CDR1 SGHKS and CDR2 YYEKEE come from the germline V gene (reference sequence). This CDR3 region has 15 residues. This CDR3 is CASRLSGSKAGELFF.

This chain links TRBV12-3 or TRBV12-4 with TRBJ2-3; TCRdb proposes TRBD2, but this gene call is untestable without DNA. CDR3 length equals 15 residues. The CDR3 reads CASSPSGTLADTQYF.

The CDR3 is CASSQDGGRGYEQYF. The V and J genes are TRBV3-1 and TRBJ2-7; lacking DNA, the TRBD1 call made by TCRdb goes unchecked. The CDR3 totals 15 residues. The V gene's germline CDR1 is LGHDT and CDR2 YNNKEL (reference sequence).

The chain combines TRBV20-1 with TRBJ2-3; TCRdb's assignment of TRBD1 cannot be checked, as there is no DNA. Per the germline V gene, CDR1 is DFQATT and CDR2 is SNEGSKA (reference sequence). The CDR3 consists of 17 residues. The CDR3: CSADAFSGRGQEDTQYF.